One and the same sample provided the 14 T cell receptor beta chains below, sequenced in a study of T cell changes during pregnancy in multiple sclerosis (dated by TCRdb to between 2018 and 2021). Library prep was done by the immunoSEQ multiplex PCR assay. The source is immuneACCESS, and TCRdb retained only in-frame sequences with V and J called. Part of the clones is not carried over; for the studies checked, unresolved V genes explain less than half of this, and the remainder is unexplained. In this sample the table shows some 93,000 clones, 91% of which occur a single time. Less than 2% of the sample belongs to the ten largest clones. Specimen: peripheral blood, collected after pregnancy. Receptor source: a female donor in good health, enrolled as a control in a pregnancy study.

The chain has TRBV19 and TRBJ1-1; 8 bases agree with TRBD1. Germline CDR1 reads LNHDA; CDR2 reads SQIVND (reference sequence). V was pared by 3 bases and J by 8 bases, with 8 bases of the junction left unmatched. The CDR3 loop spans 14 amino acids. The CDR3 bases are TGTGCCAGTAGTATTTATAGGACAGGGACCGAAGCTTTCTTT. Translating gives CASSIYRTGTEAFF.

J is TRBJ2-3 and V is TRBV29-1, with 7 bases lining up with TRBD1. After removal of 2 bases from V and 6 bases from J, the junction contained 8 bases not matched to a gene. Germline CDR1 and CDR2: SQVTM and ANQGSEA. This CDR3 has 14 amino acids. CDR3 bases: TGCAGCGTTGAATTGCCAGGGGGTGTTGATACGCAGTATTTT. Amino acid sequence: CSVELPGGVDTQYF.

The CDR3 sequence is CASSFPRQGANEQYF. The CDR3 DNA sequence: TGCGCCAGCAGTTTTCCAAGACAGGGGGCTAACGAGCAGTACTTC. This sequence joins TRBV5-1 and TRBJ2-7, with 10 bases fitting TRBD1. CDR3 length equals 15 residues. Germline CDR1 is SGHRS and CDR2 is YFSETQ. The trim removed 5 bases at V and 5 bases at J, leaving 10 bases unmatched.

The J gene is TRBJ1-2, the V gene TRBV7-6, with TRBD1 matching 7 bases. J was trimmed by 4 bases and V by 5 bases; bases with no gene match: 10. CDR1 and CDR2 (germline): SGHVS, FNYEAQ. This CDR3 is 15 amino acids long. CDR3 bases: TGTGCCAGCAGCGTTGGGACAGACAATTCCTATGGCTACACCTTC. It yields the protein CASSVGTDNSYGYTF.

The V and J genes are TRBV28 and TRBJ1-5, with TRBD1 as a possible D gene (6 bases). The germline gives CDR1 MDHEN, CDR2 SYDVKM. Trimming pared 2 bases from V and 0 bases from J, leaving 14 bases between. CDR3 length: 17 residues. CDR3 loop: CASSLRTVFYSNQPQHF. CDR3 coding DNA: TGTGCCAGCAGTTTACGGACAGTTTTCTATAGCAATCAGCCCCAGCATTTT. Variable domain in full (rest from reference TRBV28 and TRBJ1-5): DVKVTQSSRYLVKRTGEKVFLECVQDMDHENMFWYRQDPGLGLRLIYFSYDVKMKEKGDIPEGYSVSREKKERFSLILESASTNQTSMYLCASSLRTVFYSNQPQHFGDGTRLSIL.

J is TRBJ2-2 and V is TRBV12-5, with 7 bases matching TRBD1. The CDR3 runs to 18 residues. From germline, CDR1 is LGHNT and CDR2 FRNRAP. V was pared by 3 bases and J by 2 bases, with 12 bases of the junction left unmatched. CDR3 in DNA: TGTGCTAGTGGTTTAAAAACGGGACAGAGAAGAAACACCGGGGAGCTGTTTTTT. Encoded protein: CASGLKTGQRRNTGELFF.

This chain uses TRBV7-2 with TRBJ1-4; TRBD1 matches at 7 bases. V lost 5 bases and J lost 3; bases outside the gene matches: 18. CDR3 length: 19 residues. Germline V gene lookup returns CDR1 SGHTA and CDR2 FQGNSA. The CDR3 protein is CASSPQPGPQRGPNEKLFF. CDR3 DNA sequence: TGTGCCAGCAGCCCACAACCGGGACCCCAGAGGGGGCCTAATGAAAAACTGTTTTTT. The full variable domain, in which reference TRBV7-2 and TRBJ1-4 provide the parts outside the CDR3, is GAGVSQSPSNKVTEKGKDVELRCDPISGHTALYWYRQSLGQGLEFLIYFQGNSAPDKSGLPSDRFSAERTGGSVSTLTIQRTQQEDSAVYLCASSPQPGPQRGPNEKLFFGSGTQLSVL.

This clone was seen a single time. The chain uses TRBV4-2 and TRBJ2-7; 11 bases line up with TRBD2. The germline CDR1 and CDR2 sequences are LGHNA and YNFKEQ. J lost 5 bases, V lost 1 base, and 7 bases had no gene match. The CDR3 sequence is 16 residues long. The CDR3 protein is CASSQGSGGAVDEQYF. DNA for the CDR3: TGTGCCAGCAGCCAAGGTAGCGGGGGGGCCGTCGACGAGCAGTACTTC.

In this sample, this clone turned up once. V usage is TRBV6-5 and J usage is TRBJ1-2; D unclear. The CDR3 covers 14 residues. Germline-derived CDR1 and CDR2 are MNHEY and SVGAGI. The ends were cut back, 0 bases at V and 8 bases at J, with 13 bases in the middle. The CDR3 DNA is TGTGCCAGCAGTTACTCAGCGGGGATCCAAGGCTACACCTTC. Protein sequence: CASSYSAGIQGYTF.

In DNA, the CDR3 is TGTGCCAGCAGCCAACCCGGACTAGCGGGCTACAATGAGCAGTTCTTC. It codes for CASSQPGLAGYNEQFF. The chain is built from TRBV4-2 and TRBJ2-1; 11 bases agree with TRBD2. The V and J ends lost 2 bases and 3 bases, in that order; junction bases with no gene match: 3. Germline lookup yields CDR1 LGHNA and CDR2 YNFKEQ. The CDR3 is 16 amino acids.

In its sample, this clone was seen once. V and J are TRBV7-9 and TRBJ2-5; D possibly corresponds to TRBD2 (5 bases). In germline, CDR1 is SEHNR, CDR2 FQNEAQ (reference sequence). V gave up 5 bases and J gave up 4 bases, with 17 bases separating them. This CDR3 is built from 15 residues. The DNA of the CDR3 is TGTGCCAGCAGCCCGTCGGTCATTGAGGGAGAGACCCAGTACTTC. Its protein product is CASSPSVIEGETQYF.

The V gene is TRBV9, the J gene TRBJ1-5; D may be TRBD1 (6 bases). CDR1 SGDLS and CDR2 YYNGEE come from the germline V gene. The V and J ends lost 3 bases and 7 bases respectively, with 14 bases between them. The CDR3 consists of 14 residues. The DNA for the CDR3 is TGTGCCAGCAGCGAACAGGGAATAGGGCAGCCCCAGCATTTT. Protein: CASSEQGIGQPQHF.

The chain is built from TRBV7-6 and TRBJ2-7, with 7 bases that match TRBD1. The CDR3 consists of 16 residues. Germline loops: CDR1 SGHVS, CDR2 FNYEAQ. Trimming took 3 bases from V and 0 from J; bases not matched to a gene: 8. In DNA form, the CDR3 reads TGTGCCAGCAGCTTGAAGGGGACAGAGAGCTCCTACGAGCAGTACTTC. It specifies CASSLKGTESSYEQYF.

The V call is TRBV28, the J call TRBJ1-2, with D maybe TRBD1 (5 bases). Germline lookup yields CDR1 MDHEN and CDR2 SYDVKM. The CDR3 is 13 amino acids. With 7 bases removed from V and 4 bases from J, the gap between germline ends came to 13 bases. The DNA of the CDR3 is TGTGCCAGCACCACAGGTGCCGCCTATGGCTACACCTTC. This codes for CASTTGAAYGYTF.